The next 5 T cell receptor beta chains were all read from a single sample in a study of EBV T-cell therapy then PD-1 blockade in nasopharyngeal carcinoma. The assay was immunoSEQ multiplex PCR, and TCRdb's table has in-frame clones only and misses some. The table records around 22,000 clones, 65% to 85% of them present only once. Treatment indicated: AdE1-LMPpoly-expanded autologous EBV-specific T-cell therapy followed by anti-PD-1 nivolumab. Antigen specificity for these receptors is unknown. This specimen was CD8+ T cells from blood, taken at day -245 from a patient whose treatment included autologous EBV-specific T cells and nivolumab. The receptors originated from a man in his forties with nasopharyngeal carcinoma.

The chain has TRBV5-6 and TRBJ1-2, with D possibly matching TRBD1 (5 bases). Trimming removed 2 bases from V and 13 bases from J, with 24 bases in between. The germline V gene has CDR1 SGHDT and CDR2 YYEEEE. The CDR3 has 15 amino acids. Here the CDR3 reads CASSLGIGTGMACTF. In DNA, the CDR3 is TGTGCCAGCAGCTTAGGAATAGGGACGGGTATGGCTTGCACCTTC.

This sequence joins TRBV29-1 and TRBJ1-1; D is ambiguous. The V end lost 7 bases, the J end lost 5 bases, and 17 bases lay between the germline ends. The germline V gene encodes CDR1 SQVTM and CDR2 ANQGSEA. The CDR3 has 13 amino acids. CDR3 sequence (DNA): TGCAGCGCCATCCCTACTTCGGGGACTGAAGCTTTCTTT. It translates to CSAIPTSGTEAFF.

The chain recombines TRBV4-2 with TRBJ2-3; 8 bases are shared with TRBD2. Per the germline V gene, CDR1 is LGHNA and CDR2 is YNFKEQ. With V trimmed by 4 bases and J by 2 bases, 8 bases remained unmatched. The CDR3 runs to 16 residues. CDR3 nucleotide sequence: TGTGCCAGCAGCCTCTCCCCGGGGGGGTACACAGATACGCAGTATTTT. This encodes CASSLSPGGYTDTQYF.

The chain links TRBV30 to TRBJ1-6, with D perhaps TRBD1 (5 bases). CDR1 and CDR2 from the germline V gene are GTSNPN and SVGIG (reference sequence). Trimming left V 5 bases short and J 7 bases short, with 12 bases between. The length of the CDR3 is 13 residues. For the CDR3, the DNA is TGTGCCTGGTATATCGGGGGGAATTCACCCCTCCACTTT. Amino acids: CAWYIGGNSPLHF. Using reference TRBV30 and TRBJ1-6 for the parts outside the CDR3, the full variable domain is SQTIHQWPATLVQPVGSPLSLECTVEGTSNPNLYWYRQAAGRGLQLLFYSVGIGQISSEVPQNLSASRPQDRQFILSSKKLLLSDSGFYLCAWYIGGNSPLHFGNGTRLTVT.

The chain joins TRBV29-1 to TRBJ1-1, with D uncertain. V lost 0 bases and J 8 bases, leaving 13 bases between the germline ends. The CDR3 covers 13 residues. Germline V gene sequence: CDR1 SQVTM, CDR2 ANQGSEA. In DNA form, the CDR3 reads TGCAGCGTTGAAGATTTGCAGCTGGGGGAAGCTTTCTTT. It specifies CSVEDLQLGEAFF.